The clone carrying this T cell receptor (beta chain) has a count of ten or more. Its antigen remains unidentified. These data come from a study of regulatory T cells in long-lasting Graves disease. Turning to the study itself: Graves' patients, newly diagnosed, had taken antithyroid drugs under 3 months.

Sample time point: newly diagnosed GD, antithyroid drugs for less than 3 months. After RNA was extracted from PBMCs, the TCR library was made from it. The CDR3 consists of 14 residues. The V gene's germline CDR1 is SNHLY and CDR2 FYNNEI. The V end was cut by 10 bases, the J end by 0 bases, with 13 bases between. Whole-study findings and limits: The study examined only peripheral blood, not thyroid tissue.

For TCR beta, libraries came from iRepertoire HTBI primers and Arm-PCR of CDR3 regions. TCRdb analysed the multiplex PCR reads with MiXCR anew, one entry per CDR3 protein. The data show hundreds of thousands of distinct CDR3 sequences, 15% to 17% seen once. The genes are TRBV2 and TRBJ2-1, with a tentative D call TRBD2 (5 bases). This TCR was recovered from a female donor with Graves disease. The material was peripheral blood mononuclear cells (PBMCs), obtained at new diagnosis, from a patient treated with antithyroid drugs. The CDR3 spells CAIPARGSYNEQFF. The CDR3 nucleotides read TGTGCCATCCCTGCACGGGGCTCCTACAATGAGCAGTTCTTC.